A single sample is the source of the 21 T cell receptor beta chains below, sequenced in a study of spatial heterogeneity in lung cancer. Overall study findings and caveats: Tumor mutation count correlated with how many alpha and beta TCRs expanded intratumorally.

MiXCR, applied by TCRdb to the 5' RACE reads, yields one record per CDR3 protein. Here the sample spans around 9,700 distinct CDR3 sequences, 6.5% to 8.5% being singletons. These receptors are not linked to any known antigen. Indicated time point: sample taken at primary tumor resection. Specimen: lung tumor tissue, collected at surgery. The receptor source for this set is a female donor with early-stage non-small cell lung cancer.

The sample holds many counts of this clonotype. Because the library targeted alpha chains, this beta chain is an off-target read whose size means little. The genes are TRBV12-3 or TRBV12-4 and TRBJ1-5; TRBD1 is a possible D gene (6 bases). The CDR3 loop spans 12 amino acids. Trimming removed 4 bases at V and 7 bases at J, with 8 bases between. The CDR3 DNA is TGTGCCAGCAGTTGGGGGGGCCAGCCCCAGCATTTT. Translated, it gives CASSWGGQPQHF.

This clonotype is classed as medium-sized. This beta chain is a stray sequence in a library constructed for alpha chains; its clone size is not meaningful. The V gene is TRBV7-8, the J gene TRBJ2-5; possibly TRBD1 for D (6 bases). The length of the CDR3 is 14 residues. Germline V lookup: CDR1 SGHVS, CDR2 FQNEAQ. V lost 3 bases and J lost 4, with 12 bases in between. For the CDR3, the DNA is TGTGCCAGCAGCTTTACATCCAGGGGAGAGACCCAGTACTTC. Translation: CASSFTSRGETQYF.

This clonotype was found many times. This beta chain turned up in a library designed for alpha chains; as an off-target read, its abundance says little. The chain joins TRBV12-3 or TRBV12-4 to TRBJ1-5; tentatively, D is TRBD1 (5 bases). V was shortened by 2 bases and J by 0 bases, with 8 bases between the two germline ends. The CDR3 length is 15 residues. CDR3 in amino acids: CASSLRQNSNQPQHF. The DNA of the CDR3 is TGTGCCAGCAGTTTACGACAGAATAGCAATCAGCCCCAGCATTTT.

At least ten counts were recorded for this clonotype. Little can be read into the size of this beta chain, an off-target read in a library designed for alpha chains. The rearrangement links TRBV20-1 to TRBJ2-3; weak D call: TRBD2 (7 bases). CDR3 size: 15 residues. CDR1 is DFQATT, CDR2 SNEGSKA, per germline (reference sequence). Between the trimmed V and J ends, which lost 5 bases and 4 bases, there was a span of 19 bases. The CDR3 loop is CSAFPLGGGADTQYF. CDR3 in DNA: TGCAGTGCTTTCCCCCTAGGGGGGGGAGCAGATACGCAGTATTTT.

There are many counts of this clonotype. This beta chain appears as a stray read in a library generated for alpha chains; its size is not informative. V is TRBV6-1 and J is TRBJ2-3; 7 bases line up with TRBD2. V lost 3 bases, J lost 0 bases, and 3 bases stayed unmatched. Germline CDR1 MNHNS, CDR2 SASEGT. The CDR3 spans 15 residues. The CDR3 DNA reads TGTGCCAGCAGTGATTGGGGAGGGAGCACAGATACGCAGTATTTT. Protein product: CASSDWGGSTDTQYF.

This clonotype was seen many times. This beta chain was picked up by a library intended for alpha chains and is off target, so its count carries little meaning. The chain is built from TRBV5-6 and TRBJ1-1; unclear D gene. Germline loops: CDR1 SGHDT, CDR2 YYEEEE. The CDR3 length is 13 residues. The V and J ends lost 3 bases and 5 bases respectively, with 11 bases between them. This chain's CDR3 is CASSYPPGTEAFF. Here the CDR3 DNA reads TGTGCCAGCAGCTACCCGCCGGGAACTGAAGCTTTCTTT.

This clonotype was counted many times. For a library built for alpha chains, this beta chain is a stray read; little rests on its size. This chain uses TRBV20-1 with TRBJ2-3; 7 positions match TRBD2. The CDR3 totals 14 residues. Trimming removed 0 bases from V and 5 bases from J; junction bases left unmatched: 5. Germline CDR1 and CDR2: DFQATT and SNEGSKA (reference sequence). In nucleotides, the CDR3 is TGCAGTGCTAGAGATGTGCGGGGGTTAGATACGCAGTATTTT. Translated: CSARDVRGLDTQYF.

The table lists this clonotype with many counts. Little can be read into the size of this beta chain, an off-target read in a library designed for alpha chains. This chain's CDR3 is CASSKGMSTEAFF. The DNA for the CDR3 is TGTGCCAGCAGTAAAGGGATGAGCACTGAAGCTTTCTTT. The chain couples TRBV2 to TRBJ1-1; the D is unclear. V was pared by 5 bases and J by 4 bases, with 11 bases between. Germline CDR1 SNHLY, CDR2 FYNNEI. This CDR3 contains 13 residues.

Worth noting for this clonotype: Since it is a stray read in a library aimed at alpha chains, this beta chain has a size that is not meaningful. The chain uses TRBV6-5 and TRBJ1-1; maybe TRBD1 (5 bases). Per germline, CDR1 MNHEY and CDR2 SVGAGI. CDR3 length: 13 amino acids. The V gene lost 2 bases and the J gene lost 3 bases, with 7 bases spanning the gap. In DNA form, the CDR3 reads TGTGCCAGCAGTTACCGGGGGGACACTGAAGCTTTCTTT. Its protein is CASSYRGDTEAFF.

Judged by abundance, this clonotype is medium-sized. A library prepared for alpha chains yielded this beta chain as an off-target read; its size is of little meaning. The J gene is TRBJ1-5, the V gene TRBV6-1; D uncertain. Trimming took off 2 bases at V and 5 bases at J, with 13 bases between the two ends. The CDR3 length is 15 residues. Germline V CDR1 and CDR2: MNHNS, SASEGT. The CDR3 region is CASSEYSDDYQPQHF. The CDR3 DNA sequence: TGTGCCAGCAGTGAATATTCGGACGACTATCAGCCCCAGCATTTT.

This clonotype occurred many times. This beta chain is a stray read from a library made for alpha chains; its abundance is not meaningful. V usage is TRBV5-1 and J usage is TRBJ2-6, with D tentatively TRBD2 (6 bases). There are 16 residues in the CDR3. In germline, CDR1 is SGHRS, CDR2 YFSETQ. V was pared by 7 bases and J by 2 bases, with 16 bases between. CDR3 in DNA: TGCGCCAGCCGGAGGGTGAGGGACCCTGGGGCCAACGTCCTGACTTTC. The encoded protein is CASRRVRDPGANVLTF. Looking up the rest from reference TRBV5-1 and TRBJ2-6 gives the full variable domain: KAGVTQTPRYLIKTRGQQVTLSCSPISGHRSVSWYQQTPGQGLQFLFEYFSETQRNKGNFPGRFSGRQFSNSRSEMNVSTLELGDSALYLCASRRVRDPGANVLTFGAGSRLTVL.

This clonotype was observed many times. This beta chain came through as a stray read in a library set up for alpha chains, and its size says little. V is TRBV10-3 and J is TRBJ2-7, with 7 positions matching TRBD1. Germline V gene sequence: CDR1 ENHRY, CDR2 SYGVKD. Germline trimming cut 4 bases from V and 3 bases from J; bases unmatched to any gene: 9. This CDR3 is 15 amino acids long. CDR3 sequence reads: CAISGDSLMIYEQYF. As DNA, the CDR3 is TGTGCCATCAGTGGGGACAGCCTTATGATCTACGAGCAGTACTTC.

This clonotype was observed a handful of times. The library was built for alpha chains, so this beta chain is an off-target read and its size means little. The J gene is TRBJ2-5, the V gene TRBV12-3 or TRBV12-4, with 7 positions matching TRBD2. The length of the CDR3 is 16 residues. The ends lost 7 bases at V and 1 base at J; junction bases unmatched: 12. The DNA of the CDR3 is TGTGCCAGCACCAACAGTGGGCGGGGGTCCCAAGAGACCCAGTACTTC. It encodes CASTNSGRGSQETQYF.

By sample fraction, this clonotype is medium-sized. In a library made to pick up alpha chains, this beta chain is a stray read with a size that means little. This chain connects TRBV12-3 or TRBV12-4 to TRBJ1-1, with TRBD1 as a possible D gene (5 bases). The CDR3 runs to 13 residues. V was trimmed by 5 bases and J by 8 bases, leaving 15 bases between them. CDR3 in DNA: TGTGCCAGCAGTCCCCGGCGGGGGGAGGAAGCTTTCTTT. Its protein product is CASSPRRGEEAFF.

On this clonotype itself: With the library built for alpha chains, this beta chain is off target and its frequency is not meaningful. The chain couples TRBV7-6 to TRBJ2-6, with 9 bases fitting TRBD1. CDR3 size: 16 residues. J lost 0 bases, V lost 6 bases, and 3 bases had no gene match. The germline V gene encodes CDR1 SGHVS and CDR2 FNYEAQ. The CDR3 nucleotides read TGTGCCAGCAGAGGACAGGGGTCCTCTGGGGCCAACGTCCTGACTTTC. This translates into CASRGQGSSGANVLTF.

A word on this clonotype: This beta chain came through as a stray read in a library set up for alpha chains, and its size says little. J is TRBJ2-7 and V is TRBV6-2 or TRBV6-3; a weak D match, TRBD2 (6 bases). Between the trimmed V and J ends, which lost 4 bases and 6 bases, there was a span of 16 bases. The CDR3 is 14 residues long. Germline CDR1 is MNHEY and CDR2 is SVGEGT. CDR3 loop: CASSWRGPGTEQYF. CDR3 sequence (DNA): TGTGCCAGCAGTTGGAGGGGACCGGGCACCGAGCAGTACTTC.

This clonotype occurred many times. The library was built for alpha chains, so this beta chain is an off-target read and its size means little. This chain links TRBV12-3 or TRBV12-4 with TRBJ1-1; D might be TRBD1 (6 bases). Trimming pared 6 bases from V and 1 base from J, leaving 12 bases between. The CDR3 contains 14 residues. The CDR3 loop reads CASRATGPNTEAFF. The CDR3 nucleotides are TGTGCCAGCAGGGCAACAGGGCCGAACACTGAAGCTTTCTTT.

This clonotype was found many times. Being off target in a library aimed at alpha chains, this beta chain has a size of little meaning. The V call is TRBV7-2, the J call TRBJ1-1; 8 nucleotides align to TRBD1. CDR3 length: 14 amino acids. CDR1 is SGHTA, CDR2 FQGNSA, per germline. V trimming: 5 bases; J trimming: 4 bases; junction bases outside the gene matches: 6. The CDR3 reads CASSRVTGGTEAFF. For the CDR3, the DNA is TGTGCCAGCAGCAGGGTCACAGGGGGCACTGAAGCTTTCTTT.

This clonotype came up a few times. A library prepared for alpha chains yielded this beta chain as an off-target read; its size is of little meaning. V is TRBV5-1 and J is TRBJ2-5; 11 bases line up with TRBD1. CDR3 length: 15 residues. CDR1 is SGHRS and CDR2 is YFSETQ in the germline V gene. The trim removed 4 bases at V and 5 bases at J, leaving 7 bases unmatched. CDR3 loop: CASSVLGTGGETQYF. The CDR3 region has the DNA TGCGCCAGCAGCGTGCTCGGGACAGGGGGGGAGACCCAGTACTTC.

This clonotype was counted at least ten times. As an off-target read in a library built for alpha chains, this beta chain has a frequency of little significance. The V and J genes are TRBV10-3 and TRBJ1-1; 11 bases line up with TRBD1. The CDR3 is 17 residues long. Germline V lookup: CDR1 ENHRY, CDR2 SYGVKD. V trimming: 6 bases; J trimming: 5 bases; junction bases outside the gene matches: 14. CDR3 bases: TGTGCCATCAGCACCCCTCGCGGACAGGGGGCAGGTACTGAAGCTTTCTTT. As protein: CAISTPRGQGAGTEAFF.

By sample share, this clonotype is medium-sized. This beta chain appears as a stray read in a library generated for alpha chains; its size is not informative. The rearrangement joins TRBV5-1 to TRBJ1-1; D might be TRBD1 (5 bases). Trimming shortened V by 1 base and J by 7 bases, and 14 bases separated the two germline ends. This CDR3 region has 14 residues. In germline, CDR1 is SGHRS, CDR2 YFSETQ. The CDR3 is CASSLNGGDSEAFF. As DNA, the CDR3 is TGCGCCAGCAGCTTGAATGGGGGGGATAGTGAAGCTTTCTTT.